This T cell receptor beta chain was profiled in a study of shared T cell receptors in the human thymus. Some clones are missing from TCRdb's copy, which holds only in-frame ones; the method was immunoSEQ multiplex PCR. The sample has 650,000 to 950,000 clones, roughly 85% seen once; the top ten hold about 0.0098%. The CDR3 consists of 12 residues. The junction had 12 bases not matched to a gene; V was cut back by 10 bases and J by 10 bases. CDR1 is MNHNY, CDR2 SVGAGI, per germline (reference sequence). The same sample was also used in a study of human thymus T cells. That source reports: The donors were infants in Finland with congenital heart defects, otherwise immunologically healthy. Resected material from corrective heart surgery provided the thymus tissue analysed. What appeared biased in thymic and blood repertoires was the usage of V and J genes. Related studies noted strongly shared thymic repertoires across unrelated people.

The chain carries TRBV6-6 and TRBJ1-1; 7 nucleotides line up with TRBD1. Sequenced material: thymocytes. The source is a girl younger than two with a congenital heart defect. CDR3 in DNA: TGTGCCACCGGAACGGAGGGGGCGCGAGCTTTCTTT. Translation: CATGTEGARAFF.